The 29 T cell receptor beta chains listed next were all sequenced from one sample in a study of blood T cell repertoires in COVID-19. The table came from immunoSEQ multiplex PCR; TCRdb's copy has only in-frame clones and leaves some out. The data show about 260,000 clones, around 87% seen once. Input material: peripheral blood. These receptor sequences come from a woman between 50 and 59 years old who had recovered from COVID-19.

The chain joins TRBV19 to TRBJ1-1; unclear D gene. Per the germline V gene, CDR1 is LNHDA and CDR2 is SQIVND (reference sequence). The length of the CDR3 is 14 residues. Trimming removed 4 bases at V and 0 bases at J, with 9 bases between. CDR3 protein: CASSKINMNTEAFF. The DNA for the CDR3 is TGTGCCAGTAGTAAAATCAACATGAACACTGAAGCTTTCTTT.

The chain links TRBV5-5 to TRBJ2-7; maybe TRBD2 (5 bases). Germline lookup yields CDR1 SGHKS and CDR2 YYEKEE (reference sequence). V was cut by 0 bases and J by 4 bases, with 17 bases left in between. This CDR3 contains 16 residues. CDR3 protein: CASSLGTAGMWYEQYF. The CDR3 DNA follows: TGTGCCAGCAGCTTGGGGACGGCCGGGATGTGGTACGAGCAGTACTTC.

This chain links TRBV4-1 with TRBJ2-7; 11 bases match TRBD1. Trimming at V came to 1 base and at J to 5 bases, leaving 4 bases not matched to a gene. The length of the CDR3 is 15 residues. Germline CDR1 MGHRA, CDR2 YSYEKL. The CDR3 sequence: CASSQAWTGGHEQYF. CDR3 DNA sequence: TGCGCCAGCAGCCAAGCTTGGACAGGGGGCCACGAGCAGTACTTC.

Only a few counts were recorded for this clone. This sequence joins TRBV30 and TRBJ1-2, with a tentative D call TRBD1 (5 bases). The germline V gene has CDR1 GTSNPN and CDR2 SVGIG (reference sequence). The CDR3 loop spans 15 amino acids. The V end was cut by 0 bases, the J end by 4 bases, with 15 bases between. This chain's CDR3 is CAWSVWGRGPYGYTF. The CDR3 DNA is TGTGCCTGGAGTGTTTGGGGTAGGGGCCCCTATGGCTACACCTTC.

V is TRBV19 and J is TRBJ1-5; D unresolved. Trimming removed 3 bases from V and 3 bases from J, with 9 bases in between. The CDR3 is 14 residues long. CDR1 and CDR2 from the germline V gene are LNHDA and SQIVND (reference sequence). CDR3 coding DNA: TGTGCCAGTAGTATCGGAGTCCCCAATCAGCCCCAGCATTTT. It encodes CASSIGVPNQPQHF.

This clone was seen just once. The rearrangement uses TRBV18 and TRBJ2-7; D remains unclear. The CDR3 consists of 12 residues. In germline, CDR1 is KGHSH, CDR2 LQKENI. Trimming stripped 3 bases from V and 4 bases from J, with 7 bases between. In DNA form, the CDR3 reads TGTGCCAGCTCACCCACTGATTACGAGCAGTACTTC. Translating it yields CASSPTDYEQYF.

The chain uses TRBV9 and TRBJ1-1; D is unclear. V lost 6 bases and J 2 bases, leaving 14 bases between the germline ends. The CDR3 sequence is 14 residues long. The germline V gene encodes CDR1 SGDLS and CDR2 YYNGEE. DNA for the CDR3: TGTGCCAGCACGGAGTCATCAAGAAACACTGAAGCTTTCTTT. As protein: CASTESSRNTEAFF.

The chain uses TRBV5-1 and TRBJ1-3; 8 bases align to TRBD1. V lost 3 bases and J lost 7; bases outside the gene matches: 12. Germline V lookup: CDR1 SGHRS, CDR2 YFSETQ. CDR3 size: 16 residues. The CDR3 loop is CASSSPGGVAGNTIYF. CDR3 bases: TGCGCCAGCAGCTCACCAGGGGGCGTAGCGGGTAACACCATATATTTT.

The chain recombines TRBV3-1 (or the pseudogene TRBV3-2) with TRBJ1-1; the match to TRBD1 covers 8 bases. Looked up from germline, CDR1 is LGHDT and CDR2 is YNNKEL (reference sequence). This CDR3 has 16 residues. V was clipped by 4 bases and J by 4 bases; unmatched bases: 11. Here the CDR3 reads CASSLDRGGGITEAFF. CDR3 bases: TGTGCCAGCAGCCTCGACAGGGGAGGGGGGATCACTGAAGCTTTCTTT.

Note on this clone: The junction shows a germline mismatch at one end, possibly a read error. This chain joins TRBV18 and TRBJ1-4, with 7 bases fitting TRBD1. This CDR3 comprises 14 residues. The germline gives CDR1 KGHSH, CDR2 LQKENI. CDR3 nucleotide sequence: TGTGCCAGCTCACGACAGGGTTTCGCTGAAGAACTGTTTTTT. Protein product: CASSRQGFAEELFF.

This sequence joins TRBV5-1 and TRBJ1-1; no definite D call. Trimming stripped 0 bases from V and 4 bases from J, with 7 bases between. The germline V gene encodes CDR1 SGHRS and CDR2 YFSETQ. This CDR3 region has 13 residues. Here the CDR3 DNA reads TGCGCCAGCAGCTTGGGAGGTATCACTGAAGCTTTCTTT. As protein: CASSLGGITEAFF.

The V call is TRBV6-5, the J call TRBJ2-2; TRBD2 matches at 8 bases. CDR1 MNHEY and CDR2 SVGAGI come from the germline V gene. This CDR3 spans 15 amino acids. V trimming: 10 bases; J trimming: 3 bases; junction bases outside the gene matches: 10. The CDR3 DNA is TGTGCCACCGACGGGACTAGGGTTTACACCGGGGAGCTGTTTTTT. Protein product: CATDGTRVYTGELFF.

This clone was recorded only once. This sequence joins TRBV7-2 and TRBJ2-1; 12 bases fit TRBD1. Germline V lookup: CDR1 SGHTA, CDR2 FQGNSA. The V gene end was trimmed by 1 base and the J gene end by 8 bases; junction bases not matched to a gene: 0. CDR3 length: 14 amino acids. CDR3 DNA: TGTGCCAGCAGCTTAGGGGACAGGGGGCATGAGCAGTTCTTC. Amino acid sequence: CASSLGDRGHEQFF.

The chain uses TRBV30 and TRBJ1-1; 9 bases are shared with TRBD1. The junction had 3 bases not matched to a gene; V was cut back by 3 bases and J by 4 bases. The CDR3 is made up of 13 amino acids. Looked up from germline, CDR1 is GTSNPN and CDR2 is SVGIG (reference sequence). The CDR3: CAWSRQGGTEAFF. CDR3 in DNA: TGTGCCTGGAGCAGACAGGGGGGCACTGAAGCTTTCTTT.

Regarding this clone: At the DNA level, this CDR3 is encoded by other sequences in the same sample as well. The rearrangement uses TRBV19 and TRBJ1-3; TRBD1 is a possible D gene (6 bases). The CDR3 covers 13 residues. V lost 6 bases and J lost 4, with 10 bases in between. Looked up from germline, CDR1 is LNHDA and CDR2 is SQIVND (reference sequence). As DNA, the CDR3 is TGTGCCAGTAGCAGGGGTGGCGGAAACACCATATATTTT. Residues: CASSRGGGNTIYF.

The gene calls are TRBV3-1 (or the pseudogene TRBV3-2) and TRBJ2-7; D gene uncertain. This CDR3 is 13 amino acids long. Germline V gene sequence: CDR1 LGHDT, CDR2 YNNKEL (reference sequence). The V end lost 4 bases, the J end lost 0 bases, and 7 bases lay between the germline ends. CDR3 sequence: CASSRHSSYEQYF. The CDR3 coding sequence is TGTGCCAGCAGCCGCCATAGCTCCTACGAGCAGTACTTC.

The chain links TRBV27 to TRBJ2-7; 7 nucleotides match TRBD2. Germline values: CDR1 MNHEY, CDR2 SMNVEV (reference sequence). V lost 0 bases, J lost 6 bases, and 2 bases stayed unmatched. This CDR3 is 13 amino acids long. The CDR3 protein is CASSLSGRGEQYF. The DNA for the CDR3 is TGTGCCAGCAGTTTATCGGGGAGGGGCGAGCAGTACTTC.

The sample holds one count of this clone. The chain couples TRBV5-1 to TRBJ2-1, with D hard to call. The CDR3 length is 14 residues. CDR1 SGHRS and CDR2 YFSETQ come from the germline V gene. Trimming shortened V by 3 bases and J by 0 bases, and 7 bases separated the two germline ends. The CDR3 here is CASSWRSSYNEQFF. The CDR3, as DNA: TGCGCCAGCAGCTGGAGAAGCTCCTACAATGAGCAGTTCTTC.

In its sample, this clone was seen once. The genes are TRBV27 and TRBJ2-7, with TRBD2 as a possible D gene (6 bases). Germline CDR1 and CDR2: MNHEY and SMNVEV (reference sequence). Trimming shortened V by 7 bases and J by 4 bases, and 14 bases separated the two germline ends. This CDR3 comprises 13 residues. The CDR3: CASTQLAGYEQYF. The CDR3 DNA reads as TGTGCCAGCACCCAACTAGCTGGTTACGAGCAGTACTTC.

The chain employs TRBV7-9 and TRBJ1-2; weak D call: TRBD1 (6 bases). The germline V and J ends were trimmed by 0 bases and 0 bases, with 8 bases remaining between them. Germline V lookup: CDR1 SEHNR, CDR2 FQNEAQ (reference sequence). The CDR3 is 15 amino acids. The DNA of the CDR3 is TGTGCCAGCAGCTTAGCGACAGGAGCTAACTATGGCTACACCTTC. It is translated as CASSLATGANYGYTF.

V is TRBV7-9 and J is TRBJ2-2; D gene uncertain. The V gene's germline CDR1 is SEHNR and CDR2 FQNEAQ (reference sequence). Trimming pared 5 bases from V and 2 bases from J, leaving 9 bases between. This CDR3 contains 14 residues. CDR3 protein: CASSPRSNTGELFF. The CDR3 coding sequence is TGTGCCAGCAGCCCCCGGTCCAACACCGGGGAGCTGTTTTTT.

This clone was observed a single time. The J gene is TRBJ2-7, the V gene TRBV4-1, with D possibly TRBD1 on 5 matching bases. The germline V gene has CDR1 MGHRA and CDR2 YSYEKL. Trimming shortened V by 0 bases and J by 5 bases, and 11 bases separated the two germline ends. The CDR3 totals 14 residues. This CDR3 reads CASSQDGRVHEQYF. Written as DNA, the CDR3 is TGCGCCAGCAGCCAAGATGGCAGGGTCCACGAGCAGTACTTC.

The rearrangement links TRBV5-1 to TRBJ2-2; no reliable D call. The CDR3 is 13 residues long. CDR1 and CDR2 (germline): SGHRS, YFSETQ. The ends were cut back, 6 bases at V and 1 base at J, with 7 bases in the middle. The CDR3 loop is CASKSENTGELFF. As DNA, the CDR3 is TGCGCCAGCAAGAGCGAGAACACCGGGGAGCTGTTTTTT.

This sequence joins TRBV29-1 and TRBJ2-2, with D hard to call. The CDR3 loop spans 13 amino acids. Trimming removed 3 bases at V and 0 bases at J, with 5 bases between. Germline CDR1 reads SQVTM; CDR2 reads ANQGSEA. The chain's CDR3 is CSVDTANTGELFF. The CDR3 bases are TGCAGCGTTGACACGGCGAACACCGGGGAGCTGTTTTTT.

This sequence joins TRBV27 and TRBJ1-5; TRBD1 matches 9 bases. Trimming at V came to 7 bases and at J to 5 bases, leaving 6 bases not matched to a gene. Germline assignment: CDR1 MNHEY and CDR2 SMNVEV (reference sequence). The CDR3 has 14 amino acids. The CDR3 is CASTSRQGDQPQHF. The CDR3 DNA sequence: TGTGCCAGCACCTCCCGACAGGGGGATCAGCCCCAGCATTTT.

This rearrangement joins TRBV11-2 to TRBJ2-5, with D perhaps matching TRBD2 (6 bases). Germline V CDR1 and CDR2: SGHAT, FQNNGV. This CDR3 contains 15 residues. V gave up 1 base and J gave up 5 bases, with 14 bases separating them. CDR3 bases: TGTGCCAGCAGCTTAGTACTAGCTTCCCGTGAGACCCAGTACTTC. Protein: CASSLVLASRETQYF. The whole variable domain, remainder taken from reference TRBV11-2 and TRBJ2-5, is EAGVAQSPRYKIIEKRQSVAFWCNPISGHATLYWYQQILGQGPKLLIQFQNNGVVDDSQLPKDRFSAERLKGVDSTLKIQPAKLEDSAVYLCASSLVLASRETQYFGPGTRLLVL.

The chain combines TRBV7-3 with TRBJ2-3; 9 bases agree with TRBD2. The ends lost 1 base at V and 6 bases at J; junction bases unmatched: 5. CDR1 is SGHTA, CDR2 FQGTGA, per germline. The CDR3 is made up of 15 amino acids. As DNA, the CDR3 is TGTGCCAGCAGCTTAAGCGGGGGGGCTATTGATACGCAGTATTTT. This sequence encodes CASSLSGGAIDTQYF.

The chain recombines TRBV19 with TRBJ2-1; D is possibly TRBD1 (5 bases). The CDR3 is 11 residues long. Per the germline V gene, CDR1 is LNHDA and CDR2 is SQIVND (reference sequence). With 5 bases removed from V and 15 bases from J, the gap between germline ends came to 14 bases. CDR3 in amino acids: CASSQEYRRFF. The CDR3 coding sequence is TGTGCCAGTAGTCAGGAATACAGGAGGTTCTTC.

V and J are TRBV6-5 and TRBJ1-1; 8 nucleotides align to TRBD1. Germline CDR1 and CDR2: MNHEY and SVGAGI. With V trimmed by 1 base and J by 7 bases, 11 bases remained unmatched. The CDR3 contains 16 residues. DNA for the CDR3: TGTGCCAGCAGTTACTTTCTCCCTGGACAGGGTTATGAAGCTTTCTTT. Encoded protein: CASSYFLPGQGYEAFF.